A selection of T cell receptor beta chains follows, all from one sample in a study of blood T cells in healthy people across ages. Via MiXCR, TCRdb re-called the 5' RACE reads, giving one row per CDR3 protein. In the table there are fewer than 800,000 distinct CDR3 sequences, just under 25% of which are singletons. The data also belong to a second study, concerning T cells of mothers and their children.

Sequencing was done on a sample of blood. The receptors stem from a boy between 10 and 17 years old in good health. The CDR3 runs from the conserved cysteine through the conserved F or W. Each record gives: CDR3 protein, CDR3 DNA, J gene, D gene, V gene, clone size. A D gene is named only where the DNA matches it firmly. The listing skips clone size in some rows; elsewhere it reads once, few, many or a size class.

CDR3 protein: CASSWASGGATDTQYF
CDR3 DNA: TGTGCCAGCAGCTGGGCTAGCGGGGGGGCCACAGATACGCAGTATTTT
J gene: TRBJ2-3
D gene: TRBD2
V gene: TRBV7-2
clone size: few

CDR3 protein: CSAEDKMSVYEQYF
CDR3 DNA: TGCAGTGCTGAGGACAAGATGAGTGTCTACGAGCAGTACTTC
J gene: TRBJ2-7
D gene: -
V gene: TRBV20-1
clone size: -

CDR3 protein: CSASASWVSPAFF
CDR3 DNA: TGCAGTGCTAGCGCTTCTTGGGTTTCCCCGGCTTTCTTT
J gene: TRBJ1-1
D gene: -
V gene: TRBV20-1
clone size: -

CDR3 protein: CASSRWDFPNTDTQYF
CDR3 DNA: TGTGCCAGCAGCCGATGGGACTTTCCGAACACAGATACGCAGTATTTT
J gene: TRBJ2-3
D gene: -
V gene: TRBV7-2
clone size: -

CDR3 protein: CASSQGDRDSEQFF
CDR3 DNA: TGCGCCAGCAGCCAAGGGGACAGGGATTCTGAGCAGTTCTTC
J gene: TRBJ2-1
D gene: TRBD1
V gene: TRBV4-3
clone size: many

CDR3 protein: CASSFLGLEETQYF
CDR3 DNA: TGTGCCAGCAGCTTTCTGGGATTGGAAGAGACCCAGTACTTC
J gene: TRBJ2-5
D gene: -
V gene: TRBV7-9
clone size: -

CDR3 protein: CASSAHPGLAGGGQYF
CDR3 DNA: TGTGCCAGCAGCGCTCACCCCGGACTAGCGGGAGGAGGGCAGTACTTC
J gene: TRBJ2-7
D gene: TRBD2
V gene: TRBV7-9
clone size: -

CDR3 protein: CASSPFGTGGGDEQFF
CDR3 DNA: TGTGCCAGCTCACCATTCGGGACAGGGGGAGGCGATGAGCAGTTCTTC
J gene: TRBJ2-1
D gene: TRBD1
V gene: TRBV18
clone size: few

CDR3 protein: CASSYPQGEQFF
CDR3 DNA: TGTGCCAGCAGTTACCCCCAGGGTGAGCAGTTCTTC
J gene: TRBJ2-1
D gene: -
V gene: TRBV6-2/TRBV6-3
clone size: -

CDR3 protein: CASSLRGGARNNSPLHF
CDR3 DNA: TGTGCCAGCAGTCTAAGGGGGGGGGCTCGGAATAATTCACCCCTCCACTTT
J gene: TRBJ1-6
D gene: -
V gene: TRBV13
clone size: -

CDR3 protein: CASSLSHTYEQYF
CDR3 DNA: TGTGCCAGCAGCTTGTCACATACCTACGAGCAGTACTTC
J gene: TRBJ2-7
D gene: -
V gene: TRBV7-8
clone size: -

CDR3 protein: CSARDLFNSEQFF
CDR3 DNA: TGCAGTGCTAGAGATCTCTTCAATTCTGAGCAGTTCTTC
J gene: TRBJ2-1
D gene: -
V gene: TRBV20-1
clone size: few

CDR3 protein: CASTNTEGDEQYF
CDR3 DNA: TGTGCCAGCACCAATACGGAGGGTGACGAGCAGTACTTC
J gene: TRBJ2-7
D gene: -
V gene: TRBV7-9
clone size: few

CDR3 protein: CASSPLRGFYEQYF
CDR3 DNA: TGTGCCAGCAGTCCACTCCGGGGCTTCTACGAGCAGTACTTC
J gene: TRBJ2-7
D gene: -
V gene: TRBV2
clone size: many

CDR3 protein: CASSEGSTGSNQPQHF
CDR3 DNA: TGTGCCAGCAGTGAAGGATCGACAGGGAGCAATCAGCCCCAGCATTTT
J gene: TRBJ1-5
D gene: TRBD1
V gene: TRBV25-1
clone size: few

CDR3 protein: CASSFPHEQFF
CDR3 DNA: TGTGCCAGCAGTTTCCCCCATGAGCAGTTCTTC
J gene: TRBJ2-1
D gene: -
V gene: TRBV28
clone size: -

CDR3 protein: CASSRGQGETQYF
CDR3 DNA: TGTGCCAGCAGCCGCGGACAGGGAGAGACCCAGTACTTC
J gene: TRBJ2-5
D gene: TRBD1
V gene: TRBV7-3
clone size: many

CDR3 protein: CATQKEQHNEQFF
CDR3 DNA: TGTGCCACCCAGAAAGAACAGCACAATGAGCAGTTCTTC
J gene: TRBJ2-1
D gene: -
V gene: TRBV10-3
clone size: -

CDR3 protein: CSVVQGPNTQYF
CDR3 DNA: TGCAGCGTTGTACAGGGCCCAAATACGCAGTATTTT
J gene: TRBJ2-3
D gene: -
V gene: TRBV29-1
clone size: few

CDR3 protein: CASSPPGGFYGYTF
CDR3 DNA: TGTGCCAGCAGCCCCCCAGGGGGATTCTATGGCTACACCTTC
J gene: TRBJ1-2
D gene: TRBD1
V gene: TRBV27
clone size: -

CDR3 protein: CAISEEGVAKNIQYF
CDR3 DNA: TGTGCCATCAGTGAGGAGGGGGTGGCCAAAAACATTCAGTACTTC
J gene: TRBJ2-4
D gene: -
V gene: TRBV10-3
clone size: -

CDR3 protein: CAISSSGQSYNEQFF
CDR3 DNA: TGTGCCATCAGCTCCTCCGGGCAATCCTACAATGAGCAGTTCTTC
J gene: TRBJ2-1
D gene: -
V gene: TRBV10-3
clone size: -

CDR3 protein: CASSVGGLAREQYF
CDR3 DNA: TGTGCCAGCAGCGTAGGGGGACTAGCGAGGGAGCAGTACTTC
J gene: TRBJ2-7
D gene: TRBD2
V gene: TRBV9
clone size: -

CDR3 protein: CASSPPEYGYYGYTF
CDR3 DNA: TGTGCCAGCAGCCCCCCGGAGTACGGGTACTATGGCTACACCTTC
J gene: TRBJ1-2
D gene: -
V gene: TRBV4-2
clone size: few

CDR3 protein: CASSPEGAPEKLFF
CDR3 DNA: TGTGCCAGCAGCCCTGAGGGGGCGCCTGAAAAACTGTTTTTT
J gene: TRBJ1-4
D gene: TRBD1
V gene: TRBV13
clone size: -

CDR3 protein: CASSLRGGPQETQYF
CDR3 DNA: TGTGCCAGCAGCTTGAGGGGGGGCCCCCAAGAGACCCAGTACTTC
J gene: TRBJ2-5
D gene: -
V gene: TRBV5-4
clone size: few

CDR3 protein: CASSLLAGSGNEQFF
CDR3 DNA: TGTGCCAGCAGTTTACTAGCGGGGTCCGGCAATGAGCAGTTCTTC
J gene: TRBJ2-1
D gene: TRBD2
V gene: TRBV6-2/TRBV6-3
clone size: -

CDR3 protein: CATSIGLAGVFDEQFF
CDR3 DNA: TGTGCCACCAGCATAGGACTAGCGGGAGTTTTCGATGAGCAGTTCTTC
J gene: TRBJ2-1
D gene: TRBD2
V gene: TRBV15
clone size: -

CDR3 protein: CSARDIGQGYEQYF
CDR3 DNA: TGCAGTGCTAGAGATATCGGACAGGGCTACGAGCAGTACTTC
J gene: TRBJ2-7
D gene: TRBD1
V gene: TRBV20-1
clone size: -

CDR3 protein: CSAREDLISYEQYF
CDR3 DNA: TGCAGTGCTAGAGAGGACTTAATTTCCTACGAGCAGTACTTC
J gene: TRBJ2-7
D gene: -
V gene: TRBV20-1
clone size: few

CDR3 protein: CAVQRLVGGELFF
CDR3 DNA: TGTGCCGTCCAGAGACTAGTTGGCGGGGAGCTGTTTTTT
J gene: TRBJ2-2
D gene: -
V gene: TRBV6-5
clone size: -

CDR3 protein: CASSPNSGASADTQYF
CDR3 DNA: TGTGCCAGCAGTCCTAATAGCGGGGCCTCCGCAGATACGCAGTATTTT
J gene: TRBJ2-3
D gene: TRBD2
V gene: TRBV7-9
clone size: -

CDR3 protein: CASSQVRNTNEQYF
CDR3 DNA: TGCGCCAGCAGCCAAGTCCGAAATACAAACGAGCAGTACTTC
J gene: TRBJ2-7
D gene: -
V gene: TRBV4-1
clone size: -

CDR3 protein: CASRGGTDEQETQYF
CDR3 DNA: TGTGCCAGCAGGGGGGGGACTGACGAACAAGAGACCCAGTACTTC
J gene: TRBJ2-5
D gene: TRBD2
V gene: TRBV12-3/TRBV12-4
clone size: -

CDR3 protein: CASSPVTGLPSYEQYF
CDR3 DNA: TGTGCCAGCAGCCCTGTGACAGGGCTCCCCTCCTACGAGCAGTACTTC
J gene: TRBJ2-7
D gene: TRBD1
V gene: TRBV7-9
clone size: -

CDR3 protein: CSVEGLAGGSLGDTQYF
CDR3 DNA: TGCAGCGTTGAAGGACTAGCGGGAGGGTCCCTTGGAGATACGCAGTATTTT
J gene: TRBJ2-3
D gene: TRBD2
V gene: TRBV29-1
clone size: -

CDR3 protein: CASSVAAGGPEELFF
CDR3 DNA: TGTGCCAGCAGCGTAGCAGCGGGGGGGCCTGAGGAGCTGTTTTTT
J gene: TRBJ2-2
D gene: TRBD2
V gene: TRBV9
clone size: -

CDR3 protein: CASSSASYEQYF
CDR3 DNA: TGTGCCAGCAGCTCTGCCTCCTACGAGCAGTACTTC
J gene: TRBJ2-7
D gene: -
V gene: TRBV7-9
clone size: many

CDR3 protein: CASSHSGRAGYEQFF
CDR3 DNA: TGTGCCAGCAGCCACAGCGGGAGGGCCGGGTATGAGCAGTTCTTC
J gene: TRBJ2-1
D gene: TRBD2
V gene: TRBV14
clone size: -

CDR3 protein: CASSLGDRDTGELFF
CDR3 DNA: TGCGCCAGCAGCTTGGGGGACAGGGACACCGGGGAGCTGTTTTTT
J gene: TRBJ2-2
D gene: TRBD1
V gene: TRBV5-1
clone size: many

CDR3 protein: CASTLNGGTDEQFF
CDR3 DNA: TGTGCCAGCACCCTAAATGGGGGGACAGATGAGCAGTTCTTC
J gene: TRBJ2-1
D gene: -
V gene: TRBV25-1
clone size: -